The rows below give T cell receptor beta chains drawn from one sample of a study of early T cells in non-severe SARS-CoV-2 infection. One entry per CDR3 protein, called by TCRdb with MiXCR from the 5' RACE reads. The sample holds tens of thousands of distinct CDR3 sequences, roughly 5.3% seen once. The sample taken for sequencing was whole blood. All receptors derive from an adult who was a healthcare worker with PCR-confirmed SARS-CoV-2 infection or an uninfected control (not recorded which). CDR3s include the opening cysteine and the closing phenylalanine or tryptophan. Each record gives: D gene, clone size, CDR3 length, V gene, J gene, CDR3 DNA, CDR3 protein. D genes are given only for firm matches. Rows may omit the clone size; those that give it use once, few, many or a size class.

d_gene: .; abundance: .; len: 13; v_gene: TRBV18; j_gene: TRBJ1-1; CDR3nt: TGTGCCAGCTCACCGCGACGGGCCACTGAAGCTTTCTTT; CDR3aa: CASSPRRATEAFF
d_gene: TRBD1; abundance: few; len: 15; v_gene: TRBV12-5; j_gene: TRBJ1-5; CDR3nt: TGTGCTAGTGGAAAAGGGACAGGGGGCAATCAGCCCCAGCATTTT; CDR3aa: CASGKGTGGNQPQHF
d_gene: TRBD2; abundance: .; len: 16; v_gene: TRBV11-2; j_gene: TRBJ2-1; CDR3nt: TGTCCCAGCAGCTTAGCCCGGAGCGGGAGGGCCCAGGAGCAGTTCTTC; CDR3aa: CPSSLARSGRAQEQFF
d_gene: .; abundance: many; len: 14; v_gene: TRBV27; j_gene: TRBJ2-7; CDR3nt: TGTGCCAGCAGTTTGTCTACCGGATACTACGAGCAGTACTTC; CDR3aa: CASSLSTGYYEQYF
d_gene: TRBD1; abundance: many; len: 14; v_gene: TRBV6-5; j_gene: TRBJ2-7; CDR3nt: TGTGCCAGCAGTGACAGACAGGGGGTCTACGAGCAGTACTTC; CDR3aa: CASSDRQGVYEQYF
d_gene: .; abundance: few; len: 16; v_gene: TRBV30; j_gene: TRBJ1-6; CDR3nt: TGTGCCTGTCTCTTCGCGAGGGACCAGGAGAGTTCACCCCTCCACTTT; CDR3aa: CACLFARDQESSPLHF
d_gene: .; abundance: .; len: 15; v_gene: TRBV7-2; j_gene: TRBJ2-3; CDR3nt: TGTGCCAGCAGCGCCCAGCGGATGGGGACAGATACGCAGTATTTT; CDR3aa: CASSAQRMGTDTQYF
d_gene: .; abundance: many; len: 16; v_gene: TRBV25-1; j_gene: TRBJ2-5; CDR3nt: TGTGCCAGCCAAGCAAATAATAGGGGGGTACAAGAGACCCAGTACTTC; CDR3aa: CASQANNRGVQETQYF
d_gene: .; abundance: many; len: 10; v_gene: TRBV6-2/TRBV6-3; j_gene: TRBJ1-2; CDR3nt: TGCGCTTCTCAGGGTTTTGGCTACACCTTC; CDR3aa: CASQGFGYTF
d_gene: .; abundance: many; len: 12; v_gene: TRBV11-1; j_gene: TRBJ2-3; CDR3nt: TGTGCCAGCAGCCCCCCCTTCGGTACGCAGTATTTT; CDR3aa: CASSPPFGTQYF
d_gene: .; abundance: many; len: 15; v_gene: TRBV4-2; j_gene: TRBJ2-7; CDR3nt: TGTGCCAGCAGCCAAGACGAAGCAGGGAACTACGAGCAGTACTTC; CDR3aa: CASSQDEAGNYEQYF
d_gene: TRBD2; abundance: many; len: 15; v_gene: TRBV7-2; j_gene: TRBJ2-7; CDR3nt: TGTGCCAGCAGCTTAAAGCCGGGACTAACCTACGAGCAGTACTTC; CDR3aa: CASSLKPGLTYEQYF
d_gene: .; abundance: many; len: 13; v_gene: TRBV19; j_gene: TRBJ1-5; CDR3nt: TGTGCCAGTAGTGACAGAACTAATCAGCCCCAGCATTTT; CDR3aa: CASSDRTNQPQHF
d_gene: .; abundance: many; len: 13; v_gene: TRBV30; j_gene: TRBJ2-7; CDR3nt: TGTGCCTGGAAGGCCAGAACCTCCTACGAGCAGTACTTC; CDR3aa: CAWKARTSYEQYF
d_gene: TRBD1; abundance: many; len: 15; v_gene: TRBV24-1; j_gene: TRBJ2-3; CDR3nt: TGTGCCACCAGTTTCCCGGGACAGGGCAAAGATACGCAGTATTTT; CDR3aa: CATSFPGQGKDTQYF
d_gene: .; abundance: .; len: 14; v_gene: TRBV7-2; j_gene: TRBJ1-2; CDR3nt: TGTGCCAGCAGCCGGGACACTATGGGCTATGGCTACACCTTC; CDR3aa: CASSRDTMGYGYTF
d_gene: TRBD1; abundance: many; len: 16; v_gene: TRBV7-9; j_gene: TRBJ1-2; CDR3nt: TGTGCCAGCAGCTTACAGGGGGCTCGCGGCCCATATGGCTACACCTTC; CDR3aa: CASSLQGARGPYGYTF
d_gene: .; abundance: many; len: 11; v_gene: TRBV7-9; j_gene: TRBJ1-2; CDR3nt: TGTGCCAGCAGCTCCCTCAGTGGCTACACCTTC; CDR3aa: CASSSLSGYTF
d_gene: .; abundance: few; len: 13; v_gene: TRBV27; j_gene: TRBJ1-1; CDR3nt: TGTGCCAGCAGTTTGAAAGTAAACACTGAAGCTTTCTTT; CDR3aa: CASSLKVNTEAFF
d_gene: .; abundance: many; len: 13; v_gene: TRBV19; j_gene: TRBJ1-2; CDR3nt: TGTGCCAGTACCGCCGCGGGGGACTCTGGCTACACCTTC; CDR3aa: CASTAAGDSGYTF
d_gene: .; abundance: .; len: 16; v_gene: TRBV7-9; j_gene: TRBJ2-5; CDR3nt: TGTGCCAGCAGTCCCGGGCGAGGGAGAGGAAAAGAGACCCAGTACTTC; CDR3aa: CASSPGRGRGKETQYF
d_gene: .; abundance: few; len: 13; v_gene: TRBV6-5; j_gene: TRBJ1-2; CDR3nt: TGTGCCAGCGGTGATCATCAAATCTTTGGCTACACCTTC; CDR3aa: CASGDHQIFGYTF
d_gene: .; abundance: many; len: 16; v_gene: TRBV11-1; j_gene: TRBJ2-2; CDR3nt: TGTGCCAGCACCCCCCTCAGGGAGTCGAACACCGGGGAGCTGTTTTTT; CDR3aa: CASTPLRESNTGELFF
d_gene: TRBD2; abundance: many; len: 15; v_gene: TRBV12-3/TRBV12-4; j_gene: TRBJ2-7; CDR3nt: TGTGCCAGCAGCCCGCGCGCGGGAGAGTCCTACGAGCAGTACTTC; CDR3aa: CASSPRAGESYEQYF
d_gene: .; abundance: many; len: 15; v_gene: TRBV7-9; j_gene: TRBJ2-2; CDR3nt: TGTGCCAGCAGCTCCAGGGGGGCGGGCACCGGGGAGCTGTTTTTT; CDR3aa: CASSSRGAGTGELFF
d_gene: .; abundance: many; len: 13; v_gene: TRBV6-2/TRBV6-3; j_gene: TRBJ2-3; CDR3nt: TGTGCCAGCCTAGGGTCTGGGACAGATACGCAGTATTTT; CDR3aa: CASLGSGTDTQYF
d_gene: .; abundance: few; len: 14; v_gene: TRBV7-2; j_gene: TRBJ1-2; CDR3nt: TGTGCCAGCAGCGCGCAAGGAGCCCTCTATGGCTACACCTTC; CDR3aa: CASSAQGALYGYTF
d_gene: .; abundance: many; len: 12; v_gene: TRBV21-1; j_gene: TRBJ2-7; CDR3nt: TGTGCCAGGACTGACGGGCATCCCGAGCAGTACTTC; CDR3aa: CARTDGHPEQYF
d_gene: TRBD1; abundance: few; len: 14; v_gene: TRBV6-6; j_gene: TRBJ1-5; CDR3nt: TGTGCCAGCAGTTGGACAGGGACCAATCAGCCCCAGCATTTT; CDR3aa: CASSWTGTNQPQHF
d_gene: TRBD2; abundance: many; len: 17; v_gene: TRBV12-3/TRBV12-4; j_gene: TRBJ2-5; CDR3nt: TGTGCCAGCAGTCCGGGACTAGCGGGGGTAGTGAGAGAGACCCAGTACTTC; CDR3aa: CASSPGLAGVVRETQYF
d_gene: .; abundance: many; len: 16; v_gene: TRBV4-1; j_gene: TRBJ1-3; CDR3nt: TGCGCCAGCAGCCAACGTTTCGAGGTCTCTGGAAACACCATATATTTT; CDR3aa: CASSQRFEVSGNTIYF
d_gene: .; abundance: many; len: 13; v_gene: TRBV12-3/TRBV12-4; j_gene: TRBJ1-3; CDR3nt: TGTGCCAGCAGTCAGGGGACCGGAAACACCATATATTTT; CDR3aa: CASSQGTGNTIYF